This TCR beta chain appears in the sequencing data of a study of CD4 T cells in relation to SARS-CoV-2 and coronaviruses. Study background: After roughly 9 days of antigen culture, PBMC TCR beta CDR3s were sequenced. The restricting HLA molecule for shared crossreactive spike epitopes was mapped.

Generated by immunoSEQ multiplex PCR, the TCRdb table keeps only in-frame clones and is missing some. The data contain roughly 26,000 clones, roughly 82% of them singletons. Unexposed donor CD4+ T cells date from about 2011-2018, before the COVID-19 pandemic. After less than 11 days of culture, CD4+ T cells were isolated. As cell numbers allowed, unexposed-donor CD4+ T cells faced SARS-CoV-2 S/N and four cold-coronavirus spikes. Concerning this clone: Its antigen is currently unknown.

This CDR3 is built from 19 residues. Material: CD4+ T cells from PBMCs, cultured in vitro. This sequence was found in a human donor in good health. This sequence joins TRBV21-1 and TRBJ1-1; TRBD1 is taken as the D call from the table, unchecked against the DNA. TRBV21-1 represents a pseudogene. As DNA, the CDR3 is TGTGCCAGCAGCAAAGTGATTAGGGACAGGGGGCCTGGGGACACTGAAGCTTTCTTT. Protein: CASSKVIRDRGPGDTEAFF.